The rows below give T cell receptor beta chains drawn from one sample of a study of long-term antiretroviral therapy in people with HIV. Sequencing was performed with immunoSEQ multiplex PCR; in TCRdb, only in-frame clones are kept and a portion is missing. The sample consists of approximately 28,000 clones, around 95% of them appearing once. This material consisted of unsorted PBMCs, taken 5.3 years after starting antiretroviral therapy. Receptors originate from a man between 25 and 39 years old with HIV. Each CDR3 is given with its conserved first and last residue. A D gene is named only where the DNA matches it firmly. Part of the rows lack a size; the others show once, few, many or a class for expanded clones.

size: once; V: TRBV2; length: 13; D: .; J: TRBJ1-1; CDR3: CASSVGKSTEAFF; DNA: TGTGCCAGCAGTGTGGGGAAGAGCACTGAAGCTTTCTTT
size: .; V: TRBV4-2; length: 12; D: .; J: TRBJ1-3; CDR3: CASSQDRNTIYF; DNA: TGTGCCAGCAGCCAAGATCGAAACACCATATATTTT
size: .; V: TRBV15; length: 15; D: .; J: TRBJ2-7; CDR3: CATSRERDIYYEQYF; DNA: TGTGCCACCAGCAGAGAAAGGGACATTTACTACGAGCAGTACTTC
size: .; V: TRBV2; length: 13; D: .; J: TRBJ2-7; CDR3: CASSVGGPYEQYF; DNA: TGTGCCAGCAGTGTCGGGGGGCCCTACGAGCAGTACTTC
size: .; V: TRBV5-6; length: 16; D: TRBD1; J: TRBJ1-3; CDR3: CASSLGTGSTGNTIYF; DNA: TGTGCCAGCAGCTTGGGGACAGGGTCAACTGGAAACACCATATATTTT
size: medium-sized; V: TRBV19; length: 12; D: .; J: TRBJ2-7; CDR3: CASGTGSYEQYF; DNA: TGTGCCAGCGGAACAGGGTCCTACGAGCAGTACTTC
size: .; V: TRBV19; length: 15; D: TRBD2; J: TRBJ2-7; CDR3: CASSATSGAVYEQYF; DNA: TGTGCCAGTAGTGCAACTAGCGGGGCTGTCTACGAGCAGTACTTC
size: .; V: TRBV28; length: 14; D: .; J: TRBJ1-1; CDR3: CASTLSGGETEAFF; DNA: TGTGCCAGCACCCTTTCTGGGGGGGAGACTGAAGCTTTCTTT
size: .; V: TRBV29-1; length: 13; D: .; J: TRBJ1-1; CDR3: CSVEDTENTEAFF; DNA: TGCAGCGTTGAAGATACGGAGAACACTGAAGCTTTCTTT
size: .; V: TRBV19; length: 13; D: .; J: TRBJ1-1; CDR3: CASSPGPRAEAFF; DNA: TGTGCCAGTAGTCCGGGACCCCGGGCTGAAGCTTTCTTT
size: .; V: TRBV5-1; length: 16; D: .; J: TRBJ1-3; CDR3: CASSAPERNSGNTIYF; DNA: TGCGCCAGCAGCGCGCCAGAACGGAACTCTGGAAACACCATATATTTT
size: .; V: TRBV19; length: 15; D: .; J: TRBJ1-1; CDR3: CASSSPGYLNTEAFF; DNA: TGTGCCAGTAGTTCACCGGGGTATCTGAACACTGAAGCTTTCTTT
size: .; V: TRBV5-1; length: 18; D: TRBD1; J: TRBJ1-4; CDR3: CASSWTGLGLATNEKLFF; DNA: TGCGCCAGCAGCTGGACAGGGTTAGGGCTGGCAACTAATGAAAAACTGTTTTTT
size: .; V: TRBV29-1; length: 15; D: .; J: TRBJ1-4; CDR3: CSVEDFQDQNEKLFF; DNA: TGCAGCGTTGAAGATTTTCAGGACCAAAATGAAAAACTGTTTTTT
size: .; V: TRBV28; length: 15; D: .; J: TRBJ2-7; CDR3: CASSLETGYPYEQYF; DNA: TGTGCCAGCAGCCTCGAAACAGGATACCCCTACGAGCAGTACTTC
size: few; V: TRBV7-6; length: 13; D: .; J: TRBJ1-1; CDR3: CASSLGVNAEAFF; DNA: TGTGCCAGCAGCTTAGGGGTAAATGCTGAAGCTTTCTTT
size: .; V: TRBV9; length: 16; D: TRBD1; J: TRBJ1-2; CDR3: CASSVFTGGKSYGYTF; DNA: TGTGCCAGCAGCGTATTTACAGGGGGTAAGAGCTATGGCTACACCTTC
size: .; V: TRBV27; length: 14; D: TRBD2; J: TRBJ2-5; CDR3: CASSPGGGPETQYF; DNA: TGTGCCAGCAGTCCGGGAGGGGGTCCAGAGACCCAGTACTTC
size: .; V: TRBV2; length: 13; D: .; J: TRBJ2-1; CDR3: CASSPDQYNEQFF; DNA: TGTGCCAGCAGCCCTGACCAGTACAATGAGCAGTTCTTC
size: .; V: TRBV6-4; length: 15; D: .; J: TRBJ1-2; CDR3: CASRAQGVANYGYTF; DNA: TGTGCCAGCAGGGCCCAGGGTGTAGCTAACTATGGCTACACCTTC
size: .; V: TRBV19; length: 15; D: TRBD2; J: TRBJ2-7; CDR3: CASSARDYPVYEQYF; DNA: TGTGCCAGTAGTGCCCGGGACTACCCGGTCTACGAGCAGTACTTC
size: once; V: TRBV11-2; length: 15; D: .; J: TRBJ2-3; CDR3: CASSLVRQGTDTQYF; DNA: TGTGCCAGCAGCTTAGTACGCCAGGGTACAGATACGCAGTATTTT
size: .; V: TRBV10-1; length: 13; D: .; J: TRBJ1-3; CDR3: CASSGASGNTIYF; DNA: TGCGCCAGCAGTGGAGCTTCTGGAAACACCATATATTTT
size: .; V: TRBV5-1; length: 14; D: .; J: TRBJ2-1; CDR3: CASRIAGGYNEQFF; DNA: TGCGCCAGCAGAATCGCCGGGGGTTACAATGAGCAGTTCTTC
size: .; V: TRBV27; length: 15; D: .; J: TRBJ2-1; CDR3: CASGGSRPNLDEQFF; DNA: TGTGCCAGCGGGGGTTCAAGACCCAATTTAGATGAGCAGTTCTTC
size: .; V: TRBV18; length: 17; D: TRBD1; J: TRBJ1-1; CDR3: CASSAGTGGAGATEAFF; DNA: TGTGCCAGCTCAGCAGGGACAGGGGGCGCCGGGGCCACTGAAGCTTTCTTT
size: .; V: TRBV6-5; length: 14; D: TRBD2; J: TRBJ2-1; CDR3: CASSYSRLADEQFF; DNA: TGTGCCAGCAGTTACTCGAGACTAGCGGATGAGCAGTTCTTC
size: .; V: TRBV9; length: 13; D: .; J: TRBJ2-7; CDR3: CASSLQLGYEQYF; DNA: TGTGCCAGCAGCCTCCAGTTGGGCTACGAGCAGTACTTC
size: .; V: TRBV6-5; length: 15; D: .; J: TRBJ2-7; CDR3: CASPLKALGSYEQYF; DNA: TGTGCCAGTCCCCTCAAGGCTCTTGGCTCCTACGAGCAGTACTTC
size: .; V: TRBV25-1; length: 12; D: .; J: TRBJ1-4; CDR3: CASSEWSEKLFF; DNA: TGTGCCAGCAGTGAATGGTCTGAAAAACTGTTTTTT
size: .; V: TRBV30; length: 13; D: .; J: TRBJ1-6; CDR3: CAWSSTRDSPLHF; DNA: TGTGCCTGGAGTTCAACGAGGGATTCACCCCTCCACTTT